The rows below give T cell receptor beta chains drawn from one sample of a study of cytomegalovirus exposure and HLA in healthy donors. The data were produced by immunoSEQ multiplex PCR, yet TCRdb's version contains in-frame clones alone and is incomplete. The sample yields over 150,000 clones, roughly three quarters seen once. The sample taken for sequencing was PBMCs. These receptors all come from a man aged 30 to 39 in good health and CMV-seropositive. Each CDR3 is given with its conserved first and last residue. The D gene is left open where the match is weak. The listing skips clone size in some rows; elsewhere it reads once, few, many or a size class.

.	TRBV6-5	.	TRBJ2-2	TGTGCCAGCAGTTATTGGACATCGGGCACCGGGGAGCTGTTTTTT	CASSYWTSGTGELFF
TRBD1	TRBV30	once	TRBJ1-1	TGTGCCTGGAGTTTACAGGGGTGGACTGAAGCTTTCTTT	CAWSLQGWTEAFF
.	TRBV30	.	TRBJ1-4	TGTGCCTGGAGTCCCTTGGACTTTACAACTAATGAAAAACTGTTTTTT	CAWSPLDFTTNEKLFF
.	TRBV2	few	TRBJ2-7	TGTGCCATCATGACAGGTTGGTCCTACGAGCAGTACTTC	CAIMTGWSYEQYF
TRBD1	TRBV6-6	.	TRBJ2-3	TGTGCCAGCACCCGACTCCGGGACAGCCGCGCAGATACGCAGTATTTT	CASTRLRDSRADTQYF
.	TRBV6-5	.	TRBJ2-7	TGTGCCAGCAGGACCCGGGACACTCTCTCCTACGAGCAGTACTTC	CASRTRDTLSYEQYF
TRBD1	TRBV6-6	few	TRBJ1-1	TGTGCCAGCAGTTACCCTCGGGACAGGGCGGACACTGAAGCTTTCTTT	CASSYPRDRADTEAFF
.	TRBV13	.	TRBJ1-3	TGTGCCAGCTTATGGTCTACCGGAAACACCATATATTTT	CASLWSTGNTIYF
TRBD1	TRBV28	.	TRBJ1-4	TGTGCCAGCGGCTCCGGGACAGTCGGTGAAAAACTGTTTTTT	CASGSGTVGEKLFF
.	TRBV19	few	TRBJ2-7	TGTGCCAGTAGTATAGAGGCCCCCATCTACGAGCAGTACTTC	CASSIEAPIYEQYF
.	TRBV5-1	.	TRBJ2-5	TGCGCCAGCAGCTTGTCTAGCCAAGGCCAAGAGACCCAGTACTTC	CASSLSSQGQETQYF
.	TRBV28	.	TRBJ1-2	TGTGCCAGCAGTTTTCGGGTTGGCGGCTACACCTTC	CASSFRVGGYTF
TRBD2	TRBV11-3	few	TRBJ2-3	TGTGCCAGCAGCTCCGGGAGGGAGACGCAGTATTTT	CASSSGRETQYF
TRBD1	TRBV11-2	once	TRBJ2-2	TGTGCCAGCAGCCTCGGACAGGGGGCAGCCGGGGAGCTGTTTTTT	CASSLGQGAAGELFF
TRBD2	TRBV5-4	few	TRBJ2-7	TGTGCCAGCAGCTTTGGGACTAGCGGGAGTCCCGAGCAGTACTTC	CASSFGTSGSPEQYF
.	TRBV11-1	.	TRBJ1-1	TGTGCCAGCAGTAAGACCGGGACAATGAACACTGAAGCTTTCTTT	CASSKTGTMNTEAFF
TRBD1	TRBV28	.	TRBJ1-4	TGTGCCAGCAGTTCTAGGGGGCCGGGGATGAACAAACTGTTTTTT	CASSSRGPGMNKLFF
TRBD2	TRBV6-1	.	TRBJ2-1	TGTGCCAGCAGTGAACGGTCTAGCGGATACAATGAGCAGTTCTTC	CASSERSSGYNEQFF
TRBD1	TRBV13	.	TRBJ2-7	TGTGCCAGCAGCTATCACAGGGGCCCGGAGCAGTACTTC	CASSYHRGPEQYF
TRBD2	TRBV5-1	.	TRBJ2-5	TGCGCCAGCAGCCCAACTGGACTAGCGGGAGAATACGAGACCCAGTACTTC	CASSPTGLAGEYETQYF
.	TRBV5-6	few	TRBJ2-1	TGTGCCAGCAGCAATCAAAACTACAATGAGCAGTTCTTC	CASSNQNYNEQFF
.	TRBV6-5	.	TRBJ2-5	TGTGCCAGCAGTCGCCGTCAGGGGACAGAGACCCAGTACTTC	CASSRRQGTETQYF
.	TRBV6-1	.	TRBJ1-2	TGTGCCAGCAGTGAGACGATTCAAGTTGTCAGGGGCTACACCTTC	CASSETIQVVRGYTF
TRBD2	TRBV28	.	TRBJ2-3	TGTGCCAGCAGCCCACATAGCGGGGGCTTCAGACCAGATACGCAGTATTTT	CASSPHSGGFRPDTQYF
.	TRBV9	few	TRBJ2-3	TGTGCCAGCAGCTACTCGGGACTCCTAGGGCGCACAGATACGCAGTATTTT	CASSYSGLLGRTDTQYF
.	TRBV11-3	.	TRBJ1-2	TGTGCCAGCAGCTACGGCAGGGTAGATGGCTACACCTTC	CASSYGRVDGYTF
.	TRBV11-3	few	TRBJ2-1	TGTGCCAGCAGCTTAGGTGGACTATCTTACAATGAGCAGTTCTTC	CASSLGGLSYNEQFF
.	TRBV28	.	TRBJ1-3	TGTGCCAGCAGTGAGGGGGTGGTTAGGTCCATATATTTT	CASSEGVVRSIYF
TRBD1	TRBV14	.	TRBJ1-1	TGTGCCAGCAGCCAGGACAGGCACGAAGCTTTCTTT	CASSQDRHEAFF
.	TRBV9	.	TRBJ2-3	TGTGCCAGCAGCGGACTAGGGATTGTAGATACGCAGTATTTT	CASSGLGIVDTQYF
TRBD1	TRBV23-1	.	TRBJ1-2	TGCGCCAGCAGTCATCGAGACAGGGACGATGGCTACACCTTC	CASSHRDRDDGYTF
.	TRBV30	once	TRBJ1-1	TGTGCCTGGAGTGTACAGGACGACACTGAAGCTTTCTTT	CAWSVQDDTEAFF
.	TRBV27	.	TRBJ2-3	TGTGCCAGCAGTCCCCGCGGAGGGGACAGCCCCACAGATACGCAGTATTTT	CASSPRGGDSPTDTQYF
TRBD1	TRBV28	.	TRBJ1-5	TGTGCCAGCAGATCACAGGGGGCGGGTCAGCCCCAGCATTTT	CASRSQGAGQPQHF
TRBD1	TRBV28	.	TRBJ1-5	TGTGCCAGCCTGGGACAGGGGGATCAGCCCCAGCATTTT	CASLGQGDQPQHF
TRBD2	TRBV19	.	TRBJ2-7	TGTGCCAGTAGTGGGGCGGGAGACGTCTGGGAGCAGTACTTC	CASSGAGDVWEQYF
.	TRBV27	few	TRBJ2-7	TGTGCCAGCAGTTTCTATCTAACGTCCTACGAGCAGTACTTC	CASSFYLTSYEQYF
.	TRBV27	.	TRBJ1-5	TGTGCCAGCAGTTTCTTGCGGGATCAGCCCCAGCATTTT	CASSFLRDQPQHF
.	TRBV25-1	.	TRBJ1-1	TGTGCCAGCAGTGAAACAATGTACACTGAAGCTTTCTTT	CASSETMYTEAFF
.	TRBV7-9	.	TRBJ2-7	TGTGCCAGCATTGAATATGGGGCGACTCCCCTTGGCGAGCAGTACTTC	CASIEYGATPLGEQYF
.	TRBV7-8	.	TRBJ2-1	TGTGCCAGCAGCTCCCGGACTCTGAGCTCCTACAATGAGCAGTTCTTC	CASSSRTLSSYNEQFF
.	TRBV19	.	TRBJ2-5	TGTGCCAGTAGTACAACTCCGGGACTCCCGTTCGCGGAGACCCAGTACTTC	CASSTTPGLPFAETQYF
.	TRBV30	.	TRBJ2-1	TGTGCCTGGAGCCCGGGACTTTCCTACAATGAGCAGTTCTTC	CAWSPGLSYNEQFF
.	TRBV27	.	TRBJ1-1	TGTGCCAGCAGGAGACAGCCAAACACTGAAGCTTTCTTT	CASRRQPNTEAFF
TRBD1	TRBV11-2	.	TRBJ2-1	TGTGCCAGCAGCCTGGGACAGGGGAATGAGCAGTTCTTC	CASSLGQGNEQFF
TRBD2	TRBV6-6	.	TRBJ2-7	TGTGCCAGCAGTTACTCAACCCCTCGACTAGCGGACGAGCAGTACTTC	CASSYSTPRLADEQYF
TRBD1	TRBV6-5	.	TRBJ2-1	TGTGCCAGCAGCCAGGACAGGGTTTACAATGAGCAGTTCTTC	CASSQDRVYNEQFF
.	TRBV7-3	.	TRBJ2-3	TGTGCCAGCAGGATCCCCCGGACAATCTTCCCGCCAGGGGCAGATACGCAGTATTTT	CASRIPRTIFPPGADTQYF
TRBD1	TRBV30	.	TRBJ2-3	TGTGCCTGGAGGGGGGACAGAAGCACAGATACGCAGTATTTT	CAWRGDRSTDTQYF
.	TRBV7-9	once	TRBJ2-7	TGTGCCAGCAGCACGGACGTGGACTACCCCTACGAGCAGTACTTC	CASSTDVDYPYEQYF
TRBD2	TRBV19	.	TRBJ2-1	TGTGCCAGTAGTATCCAAGGGCGGGAGCTAATCTTC	CASSIQGRELIF
TRBD1	TRBV30	once	TRBJ2-2	TGTGCCTGGGACAGGGGGCGGGGCACCGGGGAGCTGTTTTTT	CAWDRGRGTGELFF
TRBD1	TRBV4-3	.	TRBJ2-7	TGCGCCAGCAGCCGACAACTGCATTTTCAGGGGGCGGCCTACGAGCAGTACTTC	CASSRQLHFQGAAYEQYF